Following are 20 T cell receptor beta chains from one sample sequenced in a study of cytomegalovirus exposure and HLA in healthy donors. Method: immunoSEQ multiplex PCR; TCRdb's copy keeps in-frame clones and lacks some. The data contain tens of thousands of clones, approximately 93% of them singletons. Sequenced input: PBMCs. These receptors all come from a man younger than 35 in good health and CMV-seropositive.

J is TRBJ1-2 and V is TRBV5-1, with 9 bases matching TRBD1. CDR1 is SGHRS, CDR2 YFSETQ, per germline. With 0 bases clipped from V and 8 bases from J, the junction kept 5 bases outside the gene matches. The length of the CDR3 is 14 residues. The CDR3 region is CASSLDTGGDGYTF. CDR3 DNA sequence: TGCGCCAGCAGCTTGGATACAGGGGGCGACGGCTACACCTTC.

This clone was picked up one time. The chain uses TRBV30 and TRBJ1-2; maybe TRBD1 (5 bases). The CDR3 has 13 residues. Germline V gene lookup returns CDR1 GTSNPN and CDR2 SVGIG (reference sequence). V lost 4 bases, J lost 3 bases, and 12 bases lay in between. The CDR3 here is CAWNQPGDYGYTF. As DNA, the CDR3 is TGTGCCTGGAATCAACCGGGGGACTATGGCTACACCTTC. Looking up the rest from reference TRBV30 and TRBJ1-2 gives the full variable domain: SQTIHQWPATLVQPVGSPLSLECTVEGTSNPNLYWYRQAAGRGLQLLFYSVGIGQISSEVPQNLSASRPQDRQFILSSKKLLLSDSGFYLCAWNQPGDYGYTFGSGTRLTVV.

The V call is TRBV5-1, the J call TRBJ1-1, with unresolved D. The CDR3 covers 14 residues. V was clipped by 3 bases and J by 4 bases, with 13 bases between them. Looked up from germline, CDR1 is SGHRS and CDR2 is YFSETQ. DNA of the CDR3: TGCGCCAGCAGCTCCACGGCAGGAGGCACTGAAGCTTTCTTT. Its protein product is CASSSTAGGTEAFF. Combining the CDR3 with reference TRBV5-1 and TRBJ1-1 gives the whole variable domain KAGVTQTPRYLIKTRGQQVTLSCSPISGHRSVSWYQQTPGQGLQFLFEYFSETQRNKGNFPGRFSGRQFSNSRSEMNVSTLELGDSALYLCASSSTAGGTEAFFGQGTRLTVV.

This rearrangement joins TRBV6-5 to TRBJ1-2; no clear D gene. Per germline, CDR1 MNHEY and CDR2 SVGAGI. The CDR3 sequence is 15 residues long. V was clipped by 0 bases and J by 3 bases, with 11 bases between them. DNA for the CDR3: TGTGCCAGCAGTTACTCGCCCACAGTCTACTATGGCTACACCTTC. Amino acids: CASSYSPTVYYGYTF.

This chain uses TRBV2 with TRBJ1-5, with TRBD1 matching over 11 bases. The CDR3 spans 15 residues. J was trimmed by 5 bases and V by 1 base; bases with no gene match: 1. Germline lookup yields CDR1 SNHLY and CDR2 FYNNEI. The CDR3 region has the DNA TGTGCCAGCAGTGAAGGGACAGGGGGCTATCAGCCCCAGCATTTT. Its protein is CASSEGTGGYQPQHF.

V usage is TRBV15 and J usage is TRBJ2-1; no firm D call. The CDR3 sequence is 15 residues long. CDR1 is LNHNV, CDR2 YYDKDF, per germline (reference sequence). Trimming pared 1 base from V and 8 bases from J, leaving 15 bases between. The CDR3 region is CATSRASQTFDEQFF. DNA for the CDR3: TGTGCCACCAGCAGAGCCTCCCAGACTTTCGATGAGCAGTTCTTC.

The rearrangement uses TRBV30 and TRBJ1-5, with 10 bases identical to TRBD1. This CDR3 contains 17 residues. Germline CDR1 reads GTSNPN; CDR2 reads SVGIG (reference sequence). The V gene end was trimmed by 0 bases and the J gene end by 1 base; junction bases not matched to a gene: 6. CDR3 sequence: CAWSVGRTGGSNQPQHF. The CDR3 DNA reads TGTGCCTGGAGTGTCGGAAGGACAGGGGGGAGCAATCAGCCCCAGCATTTT.

The V call is TRBV28, the J call TRBJ2-7, with 7 bases that match TRBD1. V lost 6 bases and J lost 5; bases outside the gene matches: 4. CDR3 length equals 12 residues. CDR1 and CDR2 (germline): MDHEN, SYDVKM. In nucleotides, the CDR3 is TGTGCCAGCAGAACGACAGGGCACGAGCAGTACTTC. Residues: CASRTTGHEQYF.

The chain couples TRBV27 to TRBJ2-4, with D perhaps TRBD2 (6 bases). The germline V gene encodes CDR1 MNHEY and CDR2 SMNVEV (reference sequence). The CDR3 is 15 amino acids. V lost 3 bases and J 0 bases, leaving 9 bases between the germline ends. The CDR3, as DNA: TGTGCCAGCAGTTTTTCGGGGGTAGCCAAAAACATTCAGTACTTC. This translates into CASSFSGVAKNIQYF.

The gene calls are TRBV7-9 and TRBJ1-4, with TRBD1 identical over 7 bases. From germline, CDR1 is SEHNR and CDR2 FQNEAQ (reference sequence). J gave up 1 base and V 5 bases, and 13 bases lay outside the gene matches. This CDR3 has 18 amino acids. CDR3 nucleotides: TGTGCCAGCAGCCCCCCCAGGGGGAGGTTAGAAACTAATGAAAAACTGTTTTTT. Translated, it gives CASSPPRGRLETNEKLFF. The full variable domain, in which reference TRBV7-9 and TRBJ1-4 provide the parts outside the CDR3, is DTGVSQNPRHKITKRGQNVTFRCDPISEHNRLYWYRQTLGQGPEFLTYFQNEAQLEKSRLLSDRFSAERPKGSFSTLEIQRTEQGDSAMYLCASSPPRGRLETNEKLFFGSGTQLSVL.

This chain joins TRBV4-1 and TRBJ1-2; possible D gene TRBD1, 6 bases. Trimming cost V 0 bases and J 2 bases, with 19 bases left between them. Germline CDR1 reads MGHRA; CDR2 reads YSYEKL. There are 18 residues in the CDR3. The CDR3 sequence is CASSQDVRPLGANYGYTF. The CDR3 DNA sequence: TGCGCCAGCAGCCAAGATGTAAGACCTCTGGGGGCAAACTATGGCTACACCTTC.

This clone was seen only once. The rearrangement uses TRBV18 and TRBJ2-1; D may be TRBD2 (6 bases). Germline CDR1 KGHSH, CDR2 LQKENI. The CDR3 contains 16 residues. The V and J ends lost 4 bases and 2 bases respectively, with 15 bases between them. CDR3 bases: TGTGCCAGCTCACTCCTTTCCGGCGGGACCTACAATGAGCAGTTCTTC. Its protein is CASSLLSGGTYNEQFF.

This chain joins TRBV6-6 and TRBJ2-5; no firm D call. The CDR3 contains 11 residues. Germline V gene lookup returns CDR1 MNHNY and CDR2 SVGAGI (reference sequence). Trimming stripped 8 bases from V and 1 base from J, with 5 bases between. The CDR3 DNA follows: TGTGCCAGCGGCACCCAAGAGACCCAGTACTTC. Protein sequence: CASGTQETQYF.

This clone appeared once. The chain recombines TRBV19 with TRBJ2-1; D possibly corresponds to TRBD2 (5 bases). This CDR3 contains 14 residues. Germline CDR1 LNHDA, CDR2 SQIVND (reference sequence). Trimming left V 4 bases short and J 9 bases short, with 16 bases between. The CDR3 region is CASSTGSAAGEQFF. The CDR3 bases are TGTGCCAGTAGTACCGGCTCCGCCGCGGGTGAGCAGTTCTTC. The complete variable domain, with remaining parts taken from reference TRBV19 and TRBJ2-1, reads DGGITQSPKYLFRKEGQNVTLSCEQNLNHDAMYWYRQDPGQGLRLIYYSQIVNDFQKGDIAEGYSVSREKKESFPLTVTSAQKNPTAFYLCASSTGSAAGEQFFGPGTRLTVL.

The chain employs TRBV7-2 and TRBJ2-1, with D possibly matching TRBD2 (6 bases). The CDR3 spans 13 residues. V shed 3 bases and J shed 10 bases, with 13 bases lying between them. The germline gives CDR1 SGHTA, CDR2 FQGNSA. CDR3 sequence reads: CASSFGTSREQFF. CDR3 in DNA: TGTGCCAGCAGCTTCGGGACTTCTCGGGAGCAGTTCTTC.

The chain employs TRBV27 and TRBJ2-1, with TRBD1 matching over 10 bases. The CDR3 extends over 15 amino acids. V shed 4 bases, J shed 6 bases, and the junction held 6 bases outside the gene matches. Per germline, CDR1 MNHEY and CDR2 SMNVEV (reference sequence). CDR3 amino acids: CASSWTGGNINEQFF. The DNA for the CDR3 is TGTGCCAGCAGTTGGACAGGGGGAAACATCAATGAGCAGTTCTTC.

V is TRBV19 and J is TRBJ2-7, with unresolved D. Trimming took 3 bases from V and 7 from J, leaving 13 bases between them. The length of the CDR3 is 13 residues. CDR1 and CDR2 from the germline V gene are LNHDA and SQIVND (reference sequence). As DNA, the CDR3 is TGTGCCAGTAGTATGGATTCCCGGCGGGAGCAGTACTTC. Translation: CASSMDSRREQYF.

The chain is built from TRBV18 and TRBJ2-1; 10 bases are shared with TRBD2. J lost 5 bases, V lost 3 bases, and 7 bases had no gene match. In germline, CDR1 is KGHSH, CDR2 LQKENI. The CDR3 runs 16 residues. The CDR3 region has the DNA TGTGCCAGCTCACCCGGGGCTAGCGGGAGCCACAATGAGCAGTTCTTC. It codes for CASSPGASGSHNEQFF.

This chain links TRBV2 with TRBJ2-3; D is possibly TRBD1 (6 bases). From germline, CDR1 is SNHLY and CDR2 FYNNEI. The CDR3 is made up of 16 amino acids. Trimming removed 3 bases at V and 0 bases at J, with 13 bases between. CDR3 sequence reads: CASSESQGPSTDTQYF. The CDR3 DNA reads as TGTGCCAGCAGTGAGTCGCAGGGGCCTAGCACAGATACGCAGTATTTT.

The V gene is TRBV7-8, the J gene TRBJ2-7; D is possibly TRBD1 (8 bases). This CDR3 region has 14 residues. V dropped 6 bases and J dropped 11 bases, with 23 bases sitting between them. Germline CDR1 reads SGHVS; CDR2 reads FQNEAQ. As DNA, the CDR3 is TGTGCCAGCAGATCCCGGACAGGGCCGCGGGGGAAGTACTTC. Residues: CASRSRTGPRGKYF.